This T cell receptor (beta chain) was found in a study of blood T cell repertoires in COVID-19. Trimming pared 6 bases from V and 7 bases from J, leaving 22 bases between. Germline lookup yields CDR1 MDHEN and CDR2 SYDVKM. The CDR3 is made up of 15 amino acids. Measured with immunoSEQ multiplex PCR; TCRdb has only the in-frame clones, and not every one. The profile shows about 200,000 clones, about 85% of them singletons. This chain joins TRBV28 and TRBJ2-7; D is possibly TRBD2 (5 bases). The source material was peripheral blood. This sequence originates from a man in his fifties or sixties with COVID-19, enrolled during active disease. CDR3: CASSQPSAGLGEQYF. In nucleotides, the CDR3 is TGTGCCAGCAGCCAACCCTCGGCAGGACTGGGGGAGCAGTACTTC.